Listed below are T cell receptor beta chains from one sample, sequenced in a study of shared clonotypes between healthy human individuals. The repertoire was sequenced with immunoSEQ multiplex PCR; TCRdb's copy has only in-frame clones and lacks some. Here the sample spans roughly 650,000 clones, roughly 97% being singletons. The sequencing sample was made of naive CD4+ T cells sorted from blood. The origin of the receptors is a woman in her twenties or thirties in good health. The CDR3 runs from the conserved cysteine through the conserved F or W. The D gene is left open where the match is weak. Not all rows give a size; the values are once, few, many and, for expanded clones, a class.

TRBJ2-3 TRBV21-1 - - TGTGCCAGCACCGAAAACAGGACCACAGATACGCAGTATTTT CASTENRTTDTQYF
TRBJ2-3 TRBV5-1 TRBD1 once TGCGCCAGCAGCCCAGGGTATCGGACAGGGGCTAGCACAGATACGCAGTATTTT CASSPGYRTGASTDTQYF
TRBJ2-7 TRBV5-1 TRBD1 few TGCGCCAGCAGCTTGGTGGGGACAGCGACCTACGAGCAGTACTTC CASSLVGTATYEQYF
TRBJ2-5 TRBV27 TRBD1 - TGTGCCAGCAGTGCGACAGGGTGGGAGACCCAGTACTTC CASSATGWETQYF
TRBJ1-1 TRBV23-1 TRBD1 - TGCGCCAGGGCAGGGGGAGGCACTGAAGCTTTCTTT CARAGGGTEAFF
TRBJ2-2 TRBV5-1 TRBD1 - TGCGCCAGCAGCTTAGGACAGGCCGACACCGGGGAGCTGTTTTTT CASSLGQADTGELFF
TRBJ1-3 TRBV30 - once TGTGCCTCCGACAAAACTGGAAACACCATATATTTT CASDKTGNTIYF
TRBJ2-3 TRBV10-3 - - TGTGCCATCAGTGAGTCGACGGGACCGAGCACAGATACGCAGTATTTT CAISESTGPSTDTQYF
TRBJ1-5 TRBV28 TRBD1 - TGTGCCAGCAGAGGGACAGGAGAGGGCAATCAGCCCCAGCATTTT CASRGTGEGNQPQHF
TRBJ2-1 TRBV11-3 TRBD2 once TGTGCCAGCAGCTTCGCCCTAGCGGGAGAGGTTGAGCAGTTCTTC CASSFALAGEVEQFF
TRBJ1-1 TRBV19 - - TGTGCCAGTAGCAAGGGGGGGGTCTTGTTTACTGAAGCTTTCTTT CASSKGGVLFTEAFF
TRBJ2-7 TRBV5-1 - - TGCGCCAGCAGCTTGGGGCGGGACAGAATCTCCTACGAGCAGTACTTC CASSLGRDRISYEQYF
TRBJ2-7 TRBV28 TRBD2 once TGTGCCAGCAGTTTCCTCGGAATGGTTAGCGGGAGGGGTTTCTACGAGCAGTACTTC CASSFLGMVSGRGFYEQYF
TRBJ2-3 TRBV6-5 TRBD2 - TGTGCCAGCAGTCCTAGCGGGAGCACAGATACGCAGTATTTT CASSPSGSTDTQYF
TRBJ1-3 TRBV6-1 - - TGTGCCAGCAGCGCGACAGGAAACACCATATATTTT CASSATGNTIYF
TRBJ2-1 TRBV19 - - TGTGCCAGTAGAGGACAGAGCTACAATGAGCAGTTCTTC CASRGQSYNEQFF
TRBJ1-3 TRBV21-1 - - TGTGCCAGCCCCGGGGGAGCACATGGAAACACCATATATTTT CASPGGAHGNTIYF
TRBJ2-5 TRBV25-1 - - TGTGCCAGCAGCGACTGGCTGCGGGAGACCCAGTACTTC CASSDWLRETQYF
TRBJ2-1 TRBV9 TRBD2 - TGTGCCAGCAGCGTAGAACTAGCGGCCCACAATGAGCAGTTCTTC CASSVELAAHNEQFF
TRBJ1-1 TRBV5-1 TRBD1 - TGCGCCAGCAGCGGAAGGGGGCTGAACACTGAAGCTTTCTTT CASSGRGLNTEAFF
TRBJ2-5 TRBV7-2 - few TGTGCCAGCAGCCTCTCCCGCGTAGAGACCCAGTACTTC CASSLSRVETQYF
TRBJ1-1 TRBV5-6 - - TGTGCCAGCAGCCCGGACGTTGGGGGGACTGAAGCTTTCTTT CASSPDVGGTEAFF
TRBJ2-1 TRBV7-6 - - TGTGCCAGCAGCTTAGAGCGGGACAATGAGCAGTTCTTC CASSLERDNEQFF
TRBJ2-1 TRBV28 TRBD1 - TGTGCCAGCAGCAGTACCGGGACAGCACCCTTTGGGGAGCAGTTCTTC CASSSTGTAPFGEQFF
TRBJ2-3 TRBV6-5 - - TGTGCCAGCAGTTACCGGGGCGCAGGCACAGATACGCAGTATTTT CASSYRGAGTDTQYF
TRBJ2-7 TRBV14 - - TGTGCCAGCAGCCAATACTCCTACGAGCAGTACTTC CASSQYSYEQYF
TRBJ2-1 TRBV29-1 - - TGCAGCGTTTCACCCATGCGGGACCCCTCCTACAATGAGCAGTTCTTC CSVSPMRDPSYNEQFF
TRBJ2-7 TRBV28 TRBD1 - TGTGCCAGCAGTTCCTGGACAGGGACCTACGAGCAGTACTTC CASSSWTGTYEQYF
TRBJ1-1 TRBV7-8 TRBD1 - TGTGCCAGCAGTTCCGGATCAGGGGGCACTGAAGCTTTCTTT CASSSGSGGTEAFF
TRBJ2-3 TRBV7-9 TRBD1 - TGTGCCAGCAGCCGCCAGGGGGCCACAGATACGCAGTATTTT CASSRQGATDTQYF
TRBJ2-1 TRBV2 - - TGTGCCAGCAGTGGGAGCCCTGAGCAGTTCTTC CASSGSPEQFF
TRBJ1-3 TRBV5-1 - - TGCGCCAGCAGCTTGGGGTGGGAGAACACCATATATTTT CASSLGWENTIYF
TRBJ2-3 TRBV4-2 - - TGTGCCAGCAGCCAACTGGGGGCGCGCACAGATACGCAGTATTTT CASSQLGARTDTQYF
TRBJ2-3 TRBV6-5 TRBD1 - TGTGCCAGCAGTTACCAGGGGGCAAGGGCAGATACGCAGTATTTT CASSYQGARADTQYF
TRBJ1-2 TRBV28 - - TGTGCCAGCAGTTTAGGGGACGGGTCCCTTTCTGACTATGGCTACACCTTC CASSLGDGSLSDYGYTF
TRBJ2-5 TRBV4-1 - - TGCGCCAGCAGCCAAATTATCAGGGTGAACCAAGAGACCCAGTACTTC CASSQIIRVNQETQYF
TRBJ1-1 TRBV5-4 - - TGTGCCAGCAGCTTGTGGGGGGGACCGATTAGAGCTTTCTTT CASSLWGGPIRAFF
TRBJ2-7 TRBV28 - - TGTGCCAGCAGTCCAGGGTCAGCGGTAACCACCTACGAGCAGTACTTC CASSPGSAVTTYEQYF
TRBJ2-5 TRBV19 - - TGTGCCAGTAGTATAGCGGGAAGGACCCCAGAGACCCAGTACTTC CASSIAGRTPETQYF
TRBJ1-2 TRBV6-1 - - TGTGCCAGCGGGGAGTCGAGGGTCGCCTATGGCTACACCTTC CASGESRVAYGYTF
TRBJ2-1 TRBV6-1 - - TGTGCCACCCAGGAGGGCCTCGGTTACAATGAGCAGTTCTTC CATQEGLGYNEQFF
TRBJ1-1 TRBV28 - - TGTGCCAGCAGGGGGGGGCAGCTGAACACTGAAGCTTTCTTT CASRGGQLNTEAFF
TRBJ2-7 TRBV6-6 TRBD2 - TGTGCCAGCAGTTACGAGGCTAGCGGTTCCTACGAGCAGTACTTC CASSYEASGSYEQYF